Shown below are 12 T cell receptor beta chains from a single sample sequenced in a study of blood T cell repertoires in COVID-19 (dated by TCRdb to the early 2020s). The library was generated by the immunoSEQ multiplex PCR assay. TCRdb re-hosts the immuneACCESS table, in-frame sequences only. Its copies lack some clones; in the studies checked, an unresolved V gene accounts for under half of them, and the cause for the rest is not known. This sample has about 400,000 clones in its table, and roughly 87% of those were observed once. 2% to 2.5% of the sample goes to the ten largest clones. Sequencing was performed on PBMCs or T cells enriched from blood (not recorded which). All receptors derive from a woman aged 40 to 49 with acute COVID-19.

The rearrangement uses TRBV9 and TRBJ1-2; D remains unclear. Germline lookup yields CDR1 SGDLS and CDR2 YYNGEE. Trimming took off 0 bases at V and 6 bases at J, with 9 bases between the two ends. This CDR3 comprises 13 residues. The CDR3 nucleotides read TGTGCCAGCAGCGTAGTCTCCAGTGATGGCTACACCTTC. This translates into CASSVVSSDGYTF.

V usage is TRBV29-1 and J usage is TRBJ1-1; TRBD1 is a possible D gene (6 bases). The germline gives CDR1 SQVTM, CDR2 ANQGSEA. V lost 5 bases to trimming and J lost 8 bases, with 12 bases between them. The CDR3 length is 11 residues. The DNA of the CDR3 is TGCAGCGTTCGGGGGGCTGGGGAAGCTTTCTTT. This codes for CSVRGAGEAFF.

This chain joins TRBV4-1 and TRBJ2-5; possibly TRBD2 for D (6 bases). V was clipped by 4 bases and J by 1 base, with 10 bases between them. This CDR3 region has 14 residues. CDR1 and CDR2 from the germline V gene are MGHRA and YSYEKL. The CDR3 reads CASSPRDFQETQYF. CDR3 DNA: TGCGCCAGCAGCCCGAGGGACTTCCAAGAGACCCAGTACTTC.

This rearrangement joins TRBV30 to TRBJ1-4; D might be TRBD1 (5 bases). The CDR3 loop spans 14 amino acids. From germline, CDR1 is GTSNPN and CDR2 SVGIG (reference sequence). V was clipped by 2 bases and J by 10 bases, with 17 bases between them. The CDR3 spells CAWSPAPHGGKLFF. DNA for the CDR3: TGTGCCTGGAGTCCCGCACCACACGGGGGAAAACTGTTTTTT.

The chain links TRBV7-6 to TRBJ2-5; D not certain. V was cut by 0 bases and J by 4 bases, with 9 bases left in between. The CDR3 covers 14 residues. From germline, CDR1 is SGHVS and CDR2 FNYEAQ. The CDR3 sequence is CASSLASSLETQYF. DNA for the CDR3: TGTGCCAGCAGCTTAGCGAGTTCCTTAGAGACCCAGTACTTC.

In this sample, this clone turned up a few times. The genes are TRBV5-5 and TRBJ2-1; unclear D gene. V dropped 2 bases and J dropped 7 bases, with 16 bases sitting between them. The CDR3 is 15 amino acids. The V gene's germline CDR1 is SGHKS and CDR2 YYEKEE (reference sequence). This CDR3 reads CASSLEAPRRNEQFF. The DNA of the CDR3 is TGTGCCAGCAGCTTAGAGGCTCCCCGGAGAAATGAGCAGTTCTTC.

CDR3 bases: TGCGCCAGCAGCTTGTGGGCAGGAATGAACACTGAAGCTTTCTTT. It yields the protein CASSLWAGMNTEAFF. The V and J genes are TRBV5-1 and TRBJ1-1, with unresolved D. The CDR3 has 15 residues. CDR1 is SGHRS, CDR2 YFSETQ, per germline. V gave up 1 base and J gave up 0 bases, with 10 bases separating them.

The rearrangement joins TRBV5-4 to TRBJ1-6; D uncertain. Germline V gene sequence: CDR1 SGHNT, CDR2 YYREEE (reference sequence). Trimming shortened V by 3 bases and J by 9 bases, and 16 bases separated the two germline ends. CDR3 size: 15 residues. The CDR3 is CASSSRGSTGSPLHF. CDR3 DNA sequence: TGTGCCAGCAGCTCCCGGGGTTCGACGGGTTCACCCCTCCACTTT.

This sequence joins TRBV7-9 and TRBJ2-3, with TRBD2 matching 13 bases. The length of the CDR3 is 19 residues. Per germline, CDR1 SEHNR and CDR2 FQNEAQ (reference sequence). The V and J ends lost 5 bases and 1 base, in that order; junction bases with no gene match: 12. CDR3 nucleotide sequence: TGTGCCAGCAGCCAACCTGGGACTAGCGGGGAGGTGGGCACAGATACGCAGTATTTT. Its translation: CASSQPGTSGEVGTDTQYF.

The chain has TRBV29-1 and TRBJ1-1, with 8 bases fitting TRBD1. CDR3 size: 15 residues. Germline CDR1 SQVTM, CDR2 ANQGSEA. The trim removed 3 bases at V and 3 bases at J, leaving 9 bases unmatched. The CDR3 DNA follows: TGCAGCGTTGAGGGGGCAGGGGGCCGAGACACTGAAGCTTTCTTT. Its translation is CSVEGAGGRDTEAFF.

The chain links TRBV7-9 to TRBJ1-1; weak D call: TRBD1 (5 bases). CDR1 SEHNR and CDR2 FQNEAQ come from the germline V gene (reference sequence). The CDR3 sequence is 12 residues long. Trimming stripped 5 bases from V and 6 bases from J, with 10 bases between. The CDR3 DNA is TGTGCCAGCAGCCAAGGGGCAGCTGAAGCTTTCTTT. Translation gives CASSQGAAEAFF.

The chain is built from TRBV29-1 and TRBJ1-1; D is unresolved. The germline CDR1 and CDR2 sequences are SQVTM and ANQGSEA. V was clipped by 5 bases and J by 5 bases, with 12 bases between them. The CDR3 is 12 amino acids. CDR3 DNA sequence: TGCAGCGTTCTTCATACGGGGACTGAAGCTTTCTTT. Amino acids: CSVLHTGTEAFF. The full variable domain, with the rest looked up from reference TRBV29-1 and TRBJ1-1, is SAVISQKPSRDICQRGTSLTIQCQVDSQVTMMFWYRQQPGQSLTLIATANQGSEATYESGFVIDKFPISRPNLTFSTLTVSNMSPEDSSIYLCSVLHTGTEAFFGQGTRLTVV.